This TCR beta chain was observed in a study of regulatory T cells in long-lasting Graves disease. Researchers made TCR beta libraries by using iRepertoire HTBI primers and running Arm-PCR on CDR3 regions. From the multiplex PCR reads, TCRdb called clonotypes with MiXCR, one entry per CDR3 protein. The sample carries a few hundred thousand distinct CDR3 sequences, 20% recorded once. V was trimmed by 5 bases and J by 3 bases, leaving 10 bases between them. This CDR3 is built from 13 residues. CDR1 is SGHNT, CDR2 YENEEA, per germline. Notes on the study in general: Favored usage of TRBV28, TRBJ1-2 and TRBJ2-5 was recorded in persistent disease.

The time point was: newly diagnosed GD, antithyroid drugs for less than 3 months. There was RNA extracted from PBMCs, and the TCR library was made from it. This clonotype was detected ten times or more. Its antigen remains unknown. Material: peripheral blood mononuclear cells (PBMCs), obtained at new diagnosis, from a patient treated with antithyroid drugs. V is TRBV11-3 and J is TRBJ1-1; D is perhaps TRBD1 (5 bases). The TCR sequence derives from a female donor with Graves disease. This CDR3 is CASSIRDDTEAFF. The CDR3 DNA follows: TGTGCCAGCAGCATCAGGGATGACACTGAAGCTTTCTTT.